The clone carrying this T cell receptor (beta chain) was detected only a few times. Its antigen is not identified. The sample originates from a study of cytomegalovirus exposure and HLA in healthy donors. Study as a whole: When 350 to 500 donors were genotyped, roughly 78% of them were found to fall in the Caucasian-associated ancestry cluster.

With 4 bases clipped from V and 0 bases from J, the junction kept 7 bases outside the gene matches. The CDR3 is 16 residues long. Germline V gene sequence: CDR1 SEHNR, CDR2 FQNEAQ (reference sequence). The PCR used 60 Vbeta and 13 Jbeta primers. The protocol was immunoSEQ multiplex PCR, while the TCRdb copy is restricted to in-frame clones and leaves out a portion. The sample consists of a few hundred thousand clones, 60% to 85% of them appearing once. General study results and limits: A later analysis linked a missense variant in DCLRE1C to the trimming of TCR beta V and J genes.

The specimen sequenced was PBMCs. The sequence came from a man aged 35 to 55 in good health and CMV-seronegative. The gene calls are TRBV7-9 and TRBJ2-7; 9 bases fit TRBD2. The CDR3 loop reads CASSSRLAESSYEQYF. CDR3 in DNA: TGTGCCAGCAGCTCTAGACTAGCGGAGTCCTCCTACGAGCAGTACTTC.